This TCR beta chain was found in a study of cytomegalovirus exposure and HLA in healthy donors. Study outcomes and limitations: Reportedly, HLA-A and HLA-B alleles of most subjects were accurately predicted from TCR beta. The listing of some 170 TCR beta chains classed them as cytomegalovirus-associated. The productive fraction for most TCR beta V segments was about 87% or about 30% in an earlier analysis.

Nominally healthy donors were sampled, though unrecorded immune exposures were likely. Amplification used 60 Vbeta primers and 13 Jbeta primers. Some clones are missing from TCRdb's copy, which holds only in-frame ones; the method was immunoSEQ multiplex PCR. The sample has 90,000 to 120,000 clones, about 79% seen once; the top ten hold about 1.1%. This clone was recorded a few times. Its antigen is still unknown. The TCR was taken from a woman between 18 and 29 years old in good health and CMV-seronegative. The sample taken for sequencing was PBMCs.

As DNA, the CDR3 is TGTGCCAGCAGTAGACTAGGACAAGAGACCCAGTACTTC. Translating it yields CASSRLGQETQYF. This rearrangement joins TRBV6-5 to TRBJ2-5; a possible D gene is TRBD2 (6 bases). Germline V gene sequence: CDR1 MNHEY, CDR2 SVGAGI. V was cut by 5 bases and J by 2 bases, with 9 bases left in between. The CDR3 consists of 13 residues.